This TCR beta chain derives from a study of cytomegalovirus exposure and HLA in healthy donors. The overall study: From donors who were HLA-typed, an early data release held 65 million to 85 million unique TCRs.

Study results and caveats: It was 160 or so TCR beta chains that were listed as cytomegalovirus-associated. A later analysis linked around 15,000 TCR beta sequences to HLA alleles at 0.05 false discovery rate.

V lost 5 bases and J 10 bases, leaving 12 bases between the germline ends. CDR3 length: 13 amino acids. Germline CDR1 MNHEY, CDR2 SMNVEV (reference sequence). The PCR contained 60 Vbeta and 13 Jbeta primers. Using immunoSEQ multiplex PCR, the repertoire was profiled, and TCRdb retains in-frame clones only, with some absent. Of 150,000 or so clones in the sample, about 75% were seen once. As concerns this clone: What it binds is unknown.

The rearrangement links TRBV27 to TRBJ1-6; D possibly corresponds to TRBD1 (6 bases). The sequence derives from a woman aged 40 to 55 in good health and CMV-seropositive. Sequencing was carried out using PBMCs. Written as DNA, the CDR3 is TGTGCCAGCAGTCTTAACAGGGTCTCACCCCTCCACTTT. Its translation: CASSLNRVSPLHF.